This is a list of T cell receptor beta chains from one sample in a study of Graves' ophthalmopathy and Graves' hyperthyroidism. One entry per CDR3 protein results from TCRdb running MiXCR on the multiplex PCR reads. The sample records 600,000 to 700,000 distinct CDR3 sequences, about 38% being singletons. The sequencing input was peripheral blood. These receptors came from an adult man with Graves' ophthalmopathy. Each CDR3 is given with its conserved first and last residue. Fields, in order: D gene, J gene, V gene, clone size, CDR3 protein, CDR3 DNA. The D gene is left open where the match is weak. The size field is filled for only some rows; it gives once, few, many or a size class.

d_gene: -; j_gene: TRBJ1-4; v_gene: TRBV7-2; abundance: few; CDR3aa: CASMSMGSEKLFF; CDR3nt: TGTGCCAGTATGTCAATGGGGAGTGAAAAACTGTTTTTT
d_gene: TRBD2; j_gene: TRBJ2-7; v_gene: TRBV5-1; abundance: few; CDR3aa: CASSLELGRGNYEQYF; CDR3nt: TGCGCCAGCAGCTTGGAATTGGGGAGGGGTAACTACGAGCAGTACTTC
d_gene: TRBD2; j_gene: TRBJ2-2; v_gene: TRBV11-2; abundance: few; CDR3aa: CASSAISLAGGTAGELFF; CDR3nt: TGTGCCAGCAGCGCGATCTCACTAGCGGGCGGGACGGCCGGGGAGCTGTTTTTT
d_gene: TRBD1; j_gene: TRBJ2-5; v_gene: TRBV29-1; abundance: many; CDR3aa: CSVAGQGQETQYF; CDR3nt: TGCAGCGTTGCGGGACAGGGACAAGAGACCCAGTACTTC
d_gene: -; j_gene: TRBJ2-2; v_gene: TRBV25-1; abundance: -; CDR3aa: CASSPLPPNTGELFF; CDR3nt: TGTGCCAGCTCACCCCTCCCCCCGAACACCGGGGAGCTGTTTTTT
d_gene: -; j_gene: TRBJ2-2; v_gene: TRBV9; abundance: few; CDR3aa: CASSVTPRETGELFF; CDR3nt: TGTGCCAGCAGCGTTACGCCTAGAGAAACCGGGGAGCTGTTTTTT
d_gene: TRBD1; j_gene: TRBJ1-2; v_gene: TRBV6-1; abundance: once; CDR3aa: CASRSTGVAYGYTF; CDR3nt: TGTGCCAGCAGGTCAACAGGGGTGGCCTATGGCTACACCTTC
d_gene: -; j_gene: TRBJ2-7; v_gene: TRBV2; abundance: many; CDR3aa: CASASGRMGVNEQYF; CDR3nt: TGTGCCAGCGCGTCAGGGCGGATGGGTGTAAACGAGCAGTACTTC
d_gene: TRBD2; j_gene: TRBJ2-7; v_gene: TRBV25-1; abundance: -; CDR3aa: CASKTSGGNEQYF; CDR3nt: TGTGCCAGCAAGACTAGCGGGGGGAACGAGCAGTACTTC
d_gene: -; j_gene: TRBJ2-5; v_gene: TRBV2; abundance: -; CDR3aa: CASTIARSETQYF; CDR3nt: TGTGCCAGCACCATTGCCCGGTCAGAGACCCAGTACTTC
d_gene: -; j_gene: TRBJ2-7; v_gene: TRBV10-3; abundance: -; CDR3aa: CAISYGSSPASYEQYF; CDR3nt: TGTGCCATCAGTTACGGCTCTAGCCCTGCCTCCTACGAGCAGTACTTC
d_gene: -; j_gene: TRBJ1-1; v_gene: TRBV25-1; abundance: -; CDR3aa: CASTLEVGSPEAFF; CDR3nt: TGTGCCAGCACCCTGGAGGTTGGCAGCCCCGAAGCTTTCTTT
d_gene: TRBD2; j_gene: TRBJ2-5; v_gene: TRBV20-1; abundance: many; CDR3aa: CSAGTSGRWETQYF; CDR3nt: TGCAGTGCTGGTACTAGCGGGAGATGGGAGACCCAGTACTTC
d_gene: TRBD1; j_gene: TRBJ1-6; v_gene: TRBV5-6; abundance: -; CDR3aa: CASSQDGRQGGNSPLHF; CDR3nt: TGCGCCAGCAGCCAAGATGGGCGACAGGGTGGGAATTCACCCCTCCACTTT
d_gene: TRBD1; j_gene: TRBJ2-5; v_gene: TRBV29-1; abundance: -; CDR3aa: CSVRITGGETQYF; CDR3nt: TGCAGCGTCCGAATAACAGGGGGGGAGACCCAGTACTTC
d_gene: -; j_gene: TRBJ2-6; v_gene: TRBV7-2; abundance: many; CDR3aa: CASSRSSGANVLTF; CDR3nt: TGTGCCAGCAGTCGTAGCTCTGGGGCCAACGTCCTGACTTTC
d_gene: -; j_gene: TRBJ2-7; v_gene: TRBV29-1; abundance: -; CDR3aa: CSVSTGGRSEQYF; CDR3nt: TGCAGCGTTTCTACGGGGGGCCGTTCCGAGCAGTACTTC
d_gene: TRBD1; j_gene: TRBJ1-2; v_gene: TRBV6-2/TRBV6-3; abundance: -; CDR3aa: CASSYLRTGGYYGYTF; CDR3nt: TGTGCCAGCAGTTACTTGAGGACAGGGGGCTACTATGGCTACACCTTC
d_gene: -; j_gene: TRBJ2-7; v_gene: TRBV5-1; abundance: -; CDR3aa: CASSFTGQGTNEQYF; CDR3nt: TGCGCCAGCAGCTTTACAGGGCAGGGCACTAACGAGCAGTACTTC
d_gene: -; j_gene: TRBJ1-4; v_gene: TRBV12-3/TRBV12-4; abundance: many; CDR3aa: CASSPDPNEKLFF; CDR3nt: TGTGCCAGCAGTCCAGACCCTAATGAAAAACTGTTTTTT
d_gene: -; j_gene: TRBJ1-1; v_gene: TRBV7-2; abundance: -; CDR3aa: CASSPRLGLNTEAFF; CDR3nt: TGTGCCAGCAGCCCGCGACTAGGCCTGAACACTGAAGCTTTCTTT
d_gene: -; j_gene: TRBJ2-7; v_gene: TRBV9; abundance: -; CDR3aa: CASSWLWGTGEQYF; CDR3nt: TGTGCCAGCAGCTGGCTGTGGGGCACCGGGGAGCAGTACTTC
d_gene: -; j_gene: TRBJ1-1; v_gene: TRBV5-1; abundance: many; CDR3aa: CASSLTWNTEAFF; CDR3nt: TGCGCCAGCAGCCTAACGTGGAACACTGAAGCTTTCTTT
d_gene: -; j_gene: TRBJ2-7; v_gene: TRBV29-1; abundance: -; CDR3aa: CSLLGGSSQMQYF; CDR3nt: TGCAGCTTACTAGGGGGTTCGTCTCAGATGCAGTACTTC
d_gene: -; j_gene: TRBJ1-3; v_gene: TRBV7-9; abundance: many; CDR3aa: CASGTGGNTIYF; CDR3nt: TGTGCCAGCGGAACAGGTGGAAACACCATATATTTT
d_gene: TRBD2; j_gene: TRBJ2-2; v_gene: TRBV7-9; abundance: -; CDR3aa: CASSSGGLAKTGELFF; CDR3nt: TGTGCCAGCAGCTCAGGCGGACTAGCTAAGACCGGGGAGCTGTTTTTT
d_gene: -; j_gene: TRBJ1-5; v_gene: TRBV6-5; abundance: -; CDR3aa: CASSYYGQLSNQPQHF; CDR3nt: TGTGCCAGCAGTTACTACGGGCAGCTTAGCAATCAGCCCCAGCATTTT
d_gene: -; j_gene: TRBJ2-3; v_gene: TRBV7-2; abundance: -; CDR3aa: CASSLVQATDTQYF; CDR3nt: TGTGCCAGCAGCTTAGTACAGGCCACAGATACGCAGTATTTT
d_gene: TRBD1; j_gene: TRBJ2-7; v_gene: TRBV6-6; abundance: few; CDR3aa: CASSHGTGGSYEQYF; CDR3nt: TGTGCCAGCAGTCACGGGACAGGGGGCTCCTACGAGCAGTACTTC
d_gene: -; j_gene: TRBJ1-2; v_gene: TRBV5-1; abundance: many; CDR3aa: CASSLDSTYGYTF; CDR3nt: TGCGCCAGCAGCCTGGACAGCACCTATGGCTACACCTTC
d_gene: TRBD1; j_gene: TRBJ2-5; v_gene: TRBV5-1; abundance: -; CDR3aa: CASSLPDRGETQYF; CDR3nt: TGCGCCAGCAGCCTCCCGGACAGGGGAGAGACCCAGTACTTC
d_gene: TRBD1; j_gene: TRBJ2-7; v_gene: TRBV10-1; abundance: -; CDR3aa: CASSPQGATSHEQYF; CDR3nt: TGTGCCAGCTCACCACAGGGGGCCACCTCCCACGAGCAGTACTTC
d_gene: -; j_gene: TRBJ1-1; v_gene: TRBV2; abundance: many; CDR3aa: CASSELWFGRRYTEAFF; CDR3nt: TGTGCCAGCAGTGAATTGTGGTTTGGGCGTCGGTACACTGAAGCTTTCTTT
d_gene: -; j_gene: TRBJ2-7; v_gene: TRBV12-3/TRBV12-4; abundance: many; CDR3aa: CASSFAHRSYEQYF; CDR3nt: TGTGCCAGCAGTTTCGCACACCGCTCCTACGAGCAGTACTTC
d_gene: TRBD1; j_gene: TRBJ2-2; v_gene: TRBV6-5; abundance: few; CDR3aa: CASSWAGGKGTGELFF; CDR3nt: TGTGCCAGCAGTTGGGCAGGGGGCAAAGGCACCGGGGAGCTGTTTTTT
d_gene: -; j_gene: TRBJ1-2; v_gene: TRBV2; abundance: few; CDR3aa: CASSYELTSYGYTF; CDR3nt: TGTGCCAGCAGTTATGAGCTTACAAGCTATGGCTACACCTTC
d_gene: -; j_gene: TRBJ2-7; v_gene: TRBV20-1; abundance: few; CDR3aa: CSATGEYLAYEQYF; CDR3nt: TGCAGTGCAACAGGTGAATATCTGGCCTACGAGCAGTACTTC
d_gene: -; j_gene: TRBJ1-2; v_gene: TRBV24-1; abundance: many; CDR3aa: CATSDGRYGYTF; CDR3nt: TGTGCCACCAGTGATGGACGCTATGGCTACACCTTC
d_gene: -; j_gene: TRBJ2-5; v_gene: TRBV19; abundance: -; CDR3aa: CASIIGGLGETQYF; CDR3nt: TGTGCCAGTATTATCGGGGGGCTCGGAGAGACCCAGTACTTC
d_gene: TRBD2; j_gene: TRBJ2-2; v_gene: TRBV6-5; abundance: -; CDR3aa: CATKTSQGRTGELFF; CDR3nt: TGTGCCACGAAGACTAGCCAGGGAAGGACCGGGGAGCTGTTTTTT
d_gene: -; j_gene: TRBJ2-7; v_gene: TRBV14; abundance: few; CDR3aa: CASSQRRGYYEQYF; CDR3nt: TGTGCCAGCAGCCAACGAAGGGGTTACTACGAGCAGTACTTC
d_gene: -; j_gene: TRBJ2-5; v_gene: TRBV20-1; abundance: -; CDR3aa: CSAGGASAQETQYF; CDR3nt: TGCAGTGCCGGCGGGGCTAGCGCACAAGAGACCCAGTACTTC
d_gene: -; j_gene: TRBJ2-3; v_gene: TRBV4-1; abundance: -; CDR3aa: CASSHLSSDTQYF; CDR3nt: TGCGCCAGCAGCCATCTCAGCTCAGATACGCAGTATTTT
d_gene: TRBD2; j_gene: TRBJ2-7; v_gene: TRBV12-3/TRBV12-4; abundance: many; CDR3aa: CASSLAGDSYEQYF; CDR3nt: TGTGCCAGCAGCTTAGCGGGGGACTCCTACGAGCAGTACTTC